This passage covers 22 T cell receptor beta chains from one sample sequenced in a study of PD-1 blockade in classical Hodgkin lymphoma. Clones were read by immunoSEQ multiplex PCR, and TCRdb kept only the in-frame ones, dropping some. The table records 65,000 to 95,000 clones, about nine tenths of them present only once. Patients all relapsed after autologous stem cell transplantation, and there was variation in brentuximab vedotin exposure. The sequences come from peripheral blood mononuclear cells (PBMCs), collected at baseline. These receptors came from a human donor with classical Hodgkin lymphoma.

The table lists this clone with a few counts. The chain links TRBV14 to TRBJ2-1; TRBD2 matches 11 bases. Germline V gene lookup returns CDR1 SGHDN and CDR2 FVKESK. The junction had 8 bases not matched to a gene; V was cut back by 4 bases and J by 9 bases. This CDR3 is built from 15 residues. DNA of the CDR3: TGTGCCAGCAGCCTACTAGCGGGAGCCCGTACTGAGCAGTTCTTC. Translation gives CASSLLAGARTEQFF.

Concerning this clone itself: Compared with germline, one end of the junction differs, possibly owing to a read error. The rearrangement joins TRBV4-3 to TRBJ2-1, with 14 bases matching TRBD2. This CDR3 has 16 amino acids. Germline assignment: CDR1 LGHNA and CDR2 YSLEER. This CDR3 reads CASSQGRTSGRIIHLF. In DNA form, the CDR3 reads TGCGCCAGCAGCCAAGGGCGGACTAGCGGGAGGATTATCCATCTCTTC.

This clone appeared once. This rearrangement joins TRBV19 to TRBJ1-5; no clear D gene. V lost 3 bases and J lost 2, with 8 bases in between. In germline, CDR1 is LNHDA, CDR2 SQIVND (reference sequence). The CDR3 contains 14 residues. The CDR3 loop reads CASSINGGNQPQHF. The DNA of the CDR3 is TGTGCCAGTAGTATCAACGGGGGCAATCAGCCCCAGCATTTT.

This chain uses TRBV4-2 with TRBJ1-1; the D is unclear. The CDR3 loop spans 15 amino acids. The germline V and J ends were trimmed by 2 bases and 1 base, with 11 bases remaining between them. The germline CDR1 and CDR2 sequences are LGHNA and YNFKEQ. In DNA, the CDR3 is TGTGCCAGCAGCCAATTGGGGTATGGGAACACTGAAGCTTTCTTT. Translating it yields CASSQLGYGNTEAFF.

This clone was found once. V and J are TRBV4-1 and TRBJ1-5, with D possibly matching TRBD1 (5 bases). The CDR3 has 15 amino acids. Germline V lookup: CDR1 MGHRA, CDR2 YSYEKL. Trimming took off 3 bases at V and 7 bases at J, with 16 bases between the two ends. DNA for the CDR3: TGCGCCAGCAGCCACTCAGGGTCGGGGAGGCAGCCCCAGCATTTT. Translated, it gives CASSHSGSGRQPQHF.

The chain employs TRBV5-4 and TRBJ2-3; tentative D call: TRBD2 (5 bases). The CDR3 has 15 amino acids. V was trimmed by 2 bases and J by 6 bases, leaving 16 bases between them. Per the germline V gene, CDR1 is SGHNT and CDR2 is YYREEE (reference sequence). This CDR3 is CASSFGDGGSDTQYF. CDR3 in DNA: TGTGCCAGCAGCTTCGGTGACGGAGGATCGGATACGCAGTATTTT. Based on the CDR3 plus reference TRBV5-4 and TRBJ2-3, the full variable domain is ETGVTQSPTHLIKTRGQQVTLRCSSQSGHNTVSWYQQALGQGPQFIFQYYREEENGRGNFPPRFSGLQFPNYSSELNVNALELDDSALYLCASSFGDGGSDTQYFGPGTRLTVL.

The chain employs TRBV29-1 and TRBJ1-1; no definite D call. The CDR3 is 14 amino acids. CDR1 is SQVTM, CDR2 ANQGSEA, per germline. V dropped 6 bases and J dropped 0 bases, with 14 bases sitting between them. CDR3 sequence (DNA): TGCAGCGTCGCCGGACCCAAACTGAACACTGAAGCTTTCTTT. Translation gives CSVAGPKLNTEAFF.

The rearrangement uses TRBV27 and TRBJ2-1, with D hard to call. The V end lost 5 bases, the J end lost 3 bases, and 23 bases lay between the germline ends. The length of the CDR3 is 18 residues. CDR1 and CDR2 (germline): MNHEY, SMNVEV (reference sequence). The CDR3 DNA sequence: TGTGCCAGCAGTCCGTCAGACTCTCGAGGAATTCTCTACAATGAGCAGTTCTTC. It yields the protein CASSPSDSRGILYNEQFF.

The chain combines TRBV6-1 with TRBJ1-1; D is unclear. The CDR3 covers 12 residues. V was clipped by 0 bases and J by 9 bases, with 8 bases between them. CDR1 and CDR2 (germline): MNHNS, SASEGT. The CDR3 reads CASSEAGFKAFF. CDR3 sequence (DNA): TGTGCCAGCAGTGAAGCAGGGTTCAAAGCTTTCTTT.

V gene TRBV19 combines with J gene TRBJ2-5; 9 nucleotides agree with TRBD1. V was clipped by 3 bases and J by 6 bases; unmatched bases: 11. Looked up from germline, CDR1 is LNHDA and CDR2 is SQIVND (reference sequence). The CDR3 has 16 amino acids. CDR3 sequence reads: CASSIGRTGGAQTQYF. CDR3 DNA: TGTGCCAGTAGTATTGGTCGAACAGGGGGCGCCCAGACCCAGTACTTC.

The chain couples TRBV7-2 to TRBJ1-3; tentatively, D is TRBD1 (5 bases). The CDR3 has 14 residues. From germline, CDR1 is SGHTA and CDR2 FQGNSA. With 4 bases removed from V and 7 bases from J, the gap between germline ends came to 14 bases. CDR3 residues: CASSSAGEWNTIYF. Written as DNA, the CDR3 is TGTGCCAGCAGCTCCGCGGGGGAGTGGAACACCATATATTTT.

The chain employs TRBV19 and TRBJ2-1; perhaps TRBD2 as D (6 bases). CDR3 length: 14 amino acids. CDR1 is LNHDA and CDR2 is SQIVND in the germline V gene (reference sequence). Trimming took off 2 bases at V and 7 bases at J, with 12 bases between the two ends. The CDR3 spells CASSIPGVRNEQFF. Written as DNA, the CDR3 is TGTGCCAGTAGTATACCGGGAGTACGAAATGAGCAGTTCTTC.

The gene calls are TRBV29-1 and TRBJ2-5; 8 bases line up with TRBD2. The CDR3 has 16 amino acids. Germline values: CDR1 SQVTM, CDR2 ANQGSEA. J lost 0 bases, V lost 3 bases, and 9 bases had no gene match. This CDR3 reads CSVDIGRVLYQETQYF. In DNA, the CDR3 is TGCAGCGTTGACATCGGGAGGGTCCTATACCAAGAGACCCAGTACTTC. The entire variable domain, with the rest obtained from reference TRBV29-1 and TRBJ2-5, is as follows: SAVISQKPSRDICQRGTSLTIQCQVDSQVTMMFWYRQQPGQSLTLIATANQGSEATYESGFVIDKFPISRPNLTFSTLTVSNMSPEDSSIYLCSVDIGRVLYQETQYFGPGTRLLVL.

The chain joins TRBV19 to TRBJ2-3; D is undetermined. V lost 2 bases, J lost 2 bases, and 17 bases lay in between. Germline V gene lookup returns CDR1 LNHDA and CDR2 SQIVND (reference sequence). This CDR3 has 17 amino acids. The CDR3 loop is CASSILLWGRDTDTQYF. CDR3 sequence (DNA): TGTGCCAGTAGTATACTCTTATGGGGAAGAGACACAGATACGCAGTATTTT. The full variable domain, in which reference TRBV19 and TRBJ2-3 provide the parts outside the CDR3, is DGGITQSPKYLFRKEGQNVTLSCEQNLNHDAMYWYRQDPGQGLRLIYYSQIVNDFQKGDIAEGYSVSREKKESFPLTVTSAQKNPTAFYLCASSILLWGRDTDTQYFGPGTRLTVL.

The rearrangement links TRBV4-1 to TRBJ2-5; 7 nucleotides agree with TRBD2. The V segment lost 1 base and the J segment 4 bases; nucleotides outside the gene matches: 6. The CDR3 has 15 amino acids. Germline lookup yields CDR1 MGHRA and CDR2 YSYEKL. The CDR3 bases are TGCGCCAGCAGCCAAGTCGGGACTATCGTAGAGACCCAGTACTTC. This translates into CASSQVGTIVETQYF.

This chain connects TRBV14 to TRBJ1-2; D uncertain. There are 15 residues in the CDR3. The germline CDR1 and CDR2 sequences are SGHDN and FVKESK. V gave up 4 bases and J gave up 0 bases, with 12 bases separating them. CDR3 sequence: CASSRRELANYGYTF. CDR3 nucleotide sequence: TGTGCCAGCAGCCGCCGGGAGTTAGCTAACTATGGCTACACCTTC.

The genes are TRBV5-4 and TRBJ2-1, with TRBD2 identical over 11 bases. The CDR3 loop spans 15 amino acids. Germline trimming cut 3 bases from V and 6 bases from J; bases unmatched to any gene: 5. From germline, CDR1 is SGHNT and CDR2 YYREEE (reference sequence). The CDR3 here is CASSSGTSGLNEQFF. The DNA for the CDR3 is TGTGCCAGCAGCTCCGGGACTAGCGGCCTCAATGAGCAGTTCTTC.

The chain has TRBV5-8 and TRBJ1-1, with no clear D. V gave up 4 bases and J gave up 3 bases, with 10 bases separating them. CDR1 and CDR2 from the germline V gene are SGHTS and YDEGEE. The CDR3 covers 13 residues. CDR3 in amino acids: CASSPGRYTEAFF. As DNA, the CDR3 is TGTGCCAGCAGCCCCGGGCGGTACACTGAAGCTTTCTTT.

This rearrangement joins TRBV5-1 to TRBJ1-1; no clear D. CDR1 is SGHRS, CDR2 YFSETQ, per germline. Trimming left V 3 bases short and J 0 bases short, with 9 bases between. The CDR3 totals 14 residues. The CDR3 sequence: CASSSIRLNTEAFF. For the CDR3, the DNA is TGCGCCAGCAGCTCGATACGGTTGAACACTGAAGCTTTCTTT.

V usage is TRBV7-9 and J usage is TRBJ2-5, with 16 bases identical to TRBD2. The J segment lost 4 bases and the V segment lost 5 bases, leaving 7 bases of the junction unmatched. Germline CDR1 is SEHNR and CDR2 is FQNEAQ (reference sequence). CDR3 length equals 17 residues. The CDR3 DNA reads as TGTGCCAGCAGCACGGGACTAGCGGGAGGGAGGGTAGAGACCCAGTACTTC. Amino acids: CASSTGLAGGRVETQYF.

The chain couples TRBV7-2 to TRBJ2-1; 9 nucleotides agree with TRBD1. The CDR3 runs 15 residues. V lost 4 bases and J lost 2; bases outside the gene matches: 3. Germline loops: CDR1 SGHTA, CDR2 FQGNSA. CDR3 nucleotides: TGTGCCAGCAGCTCACGGACAGGGGCCTACAATGAGCAGTTCTTC. Encoded protein: CASSSRTGAYNEQFF.

This chain links TRBV28 with TRBJ2-3, with D perhaps TRBD2 (5 bases). Germline-derived CDR1 and CDR2 are MDHEN and SYDVKM. The CDR3 runs 11 residues. CDR3: CATGITDTQYF. For the CDR3, the DNA is TGTGCGACCGGGATCACAGATACGCAGTATTTT.